One and the same sample provided the 29 T cell receptor beta chains below, sequenced in a study of blood T cells in healthy people across ages. Through a sample-barcoded 5' primer and a J-beta primer mix, a second PCR was run for roughly 7 to 11 cycles. TCRdb fed the 5' RACE reads into MiXCR, producing one record per CDR3 protein. The data contain hundreds of thousands of distinct CDR3 sequences, 20% to 30% of them singletons. These records were also assigned to another study, of T cells of mothers and their children.

The sample taken for sequencing was blood. The receptor source for this set is a boy between 10 and 17 years old in good health.

This clonotype was detected only a few times. The chain couples TRBV27 to TRBJ1-1; 8 bases line up with TRBD1. The germline V gene has CDR1 MNHEY and CDR2 SMNVEV (reference sequence). This CDR3 contains 14 residues. The V and J ends lost 0 bases and 11 bases, in that order; junction bases with no gene match: 8. The CDR3 DNA sequence: TGTGCCAGCAGTTTATCGGCCCCGACAGGGGATGCTTTCTTT. Translated: CASSLSAPTGDAFF.

This sequence joins TRBV15 and TRBJ2-5; 7 bases align to TRBD2. Matching the DNA end better, TRBJ2-7 makes the J call doubtful. CDR1 and CDR2 (germline): LNHNV, YYDKDF (reference sequence). The CDR3 is 14 residues long. CDR3 protein: CATSRGLNSYEQYF. CDR3 DNA sequence: TGTGCCACCAGCAGGGGACTAAACTCCTACGAGCAGTACTTC.

The chain has TRBV10-3 and TRBJ1-4, with D perhaps matching TRBD1 (6 bases). With 7 bases removed from V and 7 bases from J, the gap between germline ends came to 13 bases. Germline V gene lookup returns CDR1 ENHRY and CDR2 SYGVKD. This CDR3 comprises 13 residues. The CDR3 here is CAITDRLGEKLFF. For the CDR3, the DNA is TGTGCCATCACCGACAGGTTAGGTGAAAAACTGTTTTTT.

This clonotype was found a few times. The genes are TRBV28 and TRBJ2-2; 7 bases match TRBD1. Germline V gene data show CDR1 as MDHEN and CDR2 as SYDVKM. CDR3 length: 14 residues. J lost 7 bases, V lost 7 bases, and 9 bases had no gene match. The CDR3 region has the DNA TGTGCCAGCAACAGACAGGGCGGAAGCGGGGAGCTGTTTTTT. This encodes CASNRQGGSGELFF.

This chain links TRBV7-9 with TRBJ2-5; D perhaps matches TRBD1 (5 bases). The germline gives CDR1 SEHNR, CDR2 FQNEAQ (reference sequence). V lost 4 bases to trimming and J lost 5 bases, with 11 bases between them. The CDR3 runs 13 residues. The DNA of the CDR3 is TGTGCCAGCAGCTACAGGCCTGGGGAGACCCAGTACTTC. Encoded protein: CASSYRPGETQYF.

The chain links TRBV28 to TRBJ1-1; possibly TRBD1 for D (6 bases). The V gene lost 4 bases and the J gene lost 5 bases, with 14 bases spanning the gap. The CDR3 runs 14 residues. Germline V CDR1 and CDR2: MDHEN, SYDVKM. This CDR3 reads CASSSITGATEAFF. CDR3 bases: TGTGCCAGCAGTTCAATCACGGGGGCGACTGAAGCTTTCTTT.

This clonotype was seen only a few times. The chain uses TRBV20-1 and TRBJ2-1, with D possibly TRBD2 on 6 matching bases. The CDR3 covers 13 residues. The germline gives CDR1 DFQATT, CDR2 SNEGSKA (reference sequence). V lost 6 bases and J lost 6, with 15 bases in between. The CDR3 spells CSAKSAGSNEQFF. The CDR3 coding sequence is TGCAGTGCCAAGAGCGCGGGGAGCAATGAGCAGTTCTTC.

The chain has TRBV2 and TRBJ2-5; TRBD1 is a possible D gene (8 bases). Near its end, the DNA agrees better with TRBJ2-1, so the J call may be wrong. The length of the CDR3 is 14 residues. Germline CDR1 and CDR2: SNHLY and FYNNEI. The CDR3 protein is CATSPQGGFNEQFF. In nucleotides, the CDR3 is TGTGCCACATCCCCACAGGGGGGGTTCAATGAGCAGTTCTTC.

This clonotype was recorded a few times. This chain uses TRBV9 with TRBJ2-1; either TRBD1 or TRBD2 may fit D (5 bases each). The germline V gene has CDR1 SGDLS and CDR2 YYNGEE. The length of the CDR3 is 20 residues. V shed 3 bases and J shed 10 bases, with 35 bases lying between them. The CDR3 sequence: CASSAPNGAIGVARLGEQFF. The CDR3 nucleotides read TGTGCCAGCAGCGCTCCCAACGGGGCCATTGGAGTCGCCCGCCTTGGCGAGCAGTTCTTC.

In its sample, this clonotype was seen a few times. V is TRBV29-1 and J is TRBJ2-7; maybe TRBD1 (6 bases). CDR3 length: 13 residues. The V end lost 7 bases, the J end lost 0 bases, and 13 bases lay between the germline ends. Germline lookup yields CDR1 SQVTM and CDR2 ANQGSEA. The DNA of the CDR3 is TGCAGCGGGGCAACAGGGAGCTCCTACGAGCAGTACTTC. Its translation is CSGATGSSYEQYF.

This clonotype was seen more than once but under ten times. The V and J genes are TRBV5-1 and TRBJ2-2; 7 nucleotides agree with TRBD2. CDR3 length: 15 residues. The ends lost 3 bases at V and 4 bases at J; junction bases unmatched: 6. Germline loops: CDR1 SGHRS, CDR2 YFSETQ. CDR3 sequence reads: CASSWTSSTTGELFF. CDR3 coding DNA: TGCGCCAGCAGCTGGACTAGTTCTACCACCGGGGAGCTGTTTTTT.

The chain is built from TRBV15 and TRBJ2-7; 9 bases line up with TRBD1. Germline-derived CDR1 and CDR2 are LNHNV and YYDKDF (reference sequence). The junction had 4 bases not matched to a gene; V was cut back by 5 bases and J by 2 bases. CDR3 length equals 14 residues. The CDR3, as DNA: TGTGCCACCAGCCTCAACAGGGGGCCCTACGAGCAGTACTTC. As protein: CATSLNRGPYEQYF.

This clonotype was counted only a few times. V and J are TRBV5-1 and TRBJ1-6, with TRBD1 matching over 12 bases. Germline lookup yields CDR1 SGHRS and CDR2 YFSETQ. After removal of 0 bases from V and 12 bases from J, the junction contained 4 bases not matched to a gene. The CDR3 loop spans 15 amino acids. The CDR3 is CASSLDGTGGEPLHF. Written as DNA, the CDR3 is TGCGCCAGCAGCTTGGATGGGACAGGGGGCGAACCCCTCCACTTT.

This clonotype has only a few counts. The rearrangement links TRBV6-5 to TRBJ2-6; possible D gene TRBD1, 6 bases. Germline CDR1 reads MNHEY; CDR2 reads SVGAGI. The CDR3 covers 15 residues. Trimming shortened V by 6 bases and J by 4 bases, and 13 bases separated the two germline ends. CDR3 region: CASRTTGLGANVLTF. CDR3 coding DNA: TGTGCCAGCAGGACCACAGGGTTGGGGGCCAACGTCCTGACTTTC.

V usage is TRBV25-1 and J usage is TRBJ2-1, with TRBD2 as a possible D gene (6 bases). The germline CDR1 and CDR2 sequences are MGHDK and SYGVNS. This CDR3 contains 15 residues. V dropped 6 bases and J dropped 0 bases, with 12 bases sitting between them. In nucleotides, the CDR3 is TGTGCCAGCAGGGGGGACTGGAGCTCCTACAATGAGCAGTTCTTC. It codes for CASRGDWSSYNEQFF. Based on the CDR3 plus reference TRBV25-1 and TRBJ2-1, the full variable domain is EADIYQTPRYLVIGTGKKITLECSQTMGHDKMYWYQQDPGMELHLIHYSYGVNSTEKGDLSSESTVSRIRTEHFPLTLESARPSHTSQYLCASRGDWSSYNEQFFGPGTRLTVL.

The chain couples TRBV20-1 to TRBJ1-2; no clear D. The CDR3 contains 10 residues. Germline assignment: CDR1 DFQATT and CDR2 SNEGSKA (reference sequence). The V and J ends lost 5 bases and 7 bases respectively, with 8 bases between them. The CDR3 DNA reads TGCAGTGCTGAAAAGGGTGGCTACACCTTC. Encoded protein: CSAEKGGYTF.

CDR3 loop: CASSLEGWGYTF. The CDR3 nucleotides read TGTGCCAGCAGCTTAGAGGGTTGGGGCTACACCTTC. The V gene is TRBV7-2, the J gene TRBJ1-2; D uncertain. The CDR3 is made up of 12 amino acids. Trimming removed 1 base from V and 8 bases from J, with 8 bases in between. Germline V gene sequence: CDR1 SGHTA, CDR2 FQGNSA.

This clonotype has just a few counts. The chain employs TRBV10-3 and TRBJ1-1, with D perhaps matching TRBD1 (6 bases). Per germline, CDR1 ENHRY and CDR2 SYGVKD. The CDR3 loop spans 13 amino acids. With 7 bases removed from V and 3 bases from J, the gap between germline ends came to 12 bases. The DNA for the CDR3 is TGTGCCATCACAAGGACAGAGGACACTGAAGCTTTCTTT. It is translated as CAITRTEDTEAFF.

In its sample, this clonotype was seen a few times. The chain is built from TRBV7-6 and TRBJ1-2; 8 bases are a match to TRBD1. The V gene end was trimmed by 5 bases and the J gene end by 3 bases; junction bases not matched to a gene: 8. The CDR3 consists of 15 residues. Germline V gene lookup returns CDR1 SGHVS and CDR2 FNYEAQ. The DNA of the CDR3 is TGTGCCAGCAGCCCGTACAGGGGGAACGACTATGGCTACACCTTC. It encodes CASSPYRGNDYGYTF.

This clonotype has just a few counts. This chain connects TRBV28 to TRBJ1-1, with unresolved D. Germline loops: CDR1 MDHEN, CDR2 SYDVKM. Trimming left V 1 base short and J 3 bases short, with 9 bases between. This CDR3 has 14 residues. The CDR3 DNA sequence: TGTGCCAGCAGTTTATTCCGGGATCACACTGAAGCTTTCTTT. Its translation is CASSLFRDHTEAFF. Combining the CDR3 with reference TRBV28 and TRBJ1-1 gives the whole variable domain DVKVTQSSRYLVKRTGEKVFLECVQDMDHENMFWYRQDPGLGLRLIYFSYDVKMKEKGDIPEGYSVSREKKERFSLILESASTNQTSMYLCASSLFRDHTEAFFGQGTRLTVV.

This clonotype has just a few counts. V and J are TRBV29-1 and TRBJ2-1; TRBD2 agrees at 9 bases. The DNA end is a closer match to TRBJ2-7, so the J assignment may be wrong. The CDR3 sequence is 14 residues long. The germline CDR1 and CDR2 sequences are SQVTM and ANQGSEA. This CDR3 reads CSVEGTSETYEQYF. The DNA of the CDR3 is TGCAGCGTTGAAGGGACTAGCGAGACCTACGAGCAGTACTTC.

This clonotype appeared a few times. The chain is built from TRBV4-1 and TRBJ2-4; D unresolved. Trimming removed 5 bases at V and 0 bases at J, with 8 bases between. The CDR3 is 14 amino acids. Germline CDR1 and CDR2: MGHRA and YSYEKL. The CDR3 sequence is CASSSVIAKNIQYF. In DNA, the CDR3 is TGCGCCAGCAGCTCCGTGATAGCCAAAAACATTCAGTACTTC.

This clonotype appeared a few times. This rearrangement joins TRBV28 to TRBJ2-1; no firm D call. The J call may be incorrect, as the DNA end agrees better with TRBJ2-5. The length of the CDR3 is 13 residues. Germline CDR1 reads MDHEN; CDR2 reads SYDVKM. The CDR3 DNA follows: TGTGCCAGCAGTGGGTTGGCGGCCGGGACCCAGTACTTC. Protein product: CASSGLAAGTQYF.

The rearrangement joins TRBV6-2 or TRBV6-3 to TRBJ1-1; D is ambiguous. The CDR3 spans 12 residues. The V and J ends lost 6 bases and 11 bases respectively, with 16 bases between them. The germline CDR1 and CDR2 sequences are MNHEY and SVGEGT. The CDR3 coding sequence is TGTGCCAGCAGCAGTGGGCCCGGTACCGCTTTCTTT. Encoded protein: CASSSGPGTAFF.

The CDR3 loop reads CASSETPPGLAWNEQFF. The DNA of the CDR3 is TGTGCCAGCAGCGAAACCCCCCCGGGACTAGCGTGGAATGAGCAGTTCTTC. This rearrangement joins TRBV7-2 to TRBJ2-1, with 10 bases identical to TRBD2. The CDR3 covers 17 residues. Germline-derived CDR1 and CDR2 are SGHTA and FQGNSA. V shed 5 bases and J 7 bases; nucleotides not matched to a gene: 14.

This clonotype has just a few counts. This chain joins TRBV2 and TRBJ2-1; the D gene is possibly TRBD2 (5 bases). Per the germline V gene, CDR1 is SNHLY and CDR2 is FYNNEI. V lost 8 bases, J lost 0 bases, and 11 bases lay in between. The length of the CDR3 is 14 residues. The CDR3 nucleotides read TGTGCCAGCGAAGCGGAGAGCTCCTACAATGAGCAGTTCTTC. Translated: CASEAESSYNEQFF. Drawing the rest from reference TRBV2 and TRBJ2-1, the complete variable domain is EPEVTQTPSHQVTQMGQEVILRCVPISNHLYFYWYRQILGQKVEFLVSFYNNEISEKSEIFDDQFSVERPDGSNFTLKIRSTKLEDSAMYFCASEAESSYNEQFFGPGTRLTVL.

This chain links TRBV29-1 with TRBJ2-1, with 7 nucleotides matching TRBD2. Per the germline V gene, CDR1 is SQVTM and CDR2 is ANQGSEA. V lost 7 bases to trimming and J lost 5 bases; unmatched junction nucleotides: 11. This CDR3 region has 14 residues. The CDR3 is CSAPLTGTNNEQFF. The CDR3 DNA reads TGCAGCGCCCCCCTTACCGGGACTAACAATGAGCAGTTCTTC.

There are a few counts of this clonotype. The germline gene is not matched at one end of the junction; a read error may be the cause. The V and J genes are TRBV7-3 and TRBJ2-3; 7 bases are a match to TRBD2. CDR1 and CDR2 (germline): SGHTA, FQGTGA. The CDR3 consists of 17 residues. CDR3 coding DNA: TGTGCCAGCAGCTTGCCTCTAGCGGCCCCGAGCACAGATACGCGGTATTTT. Its protein product is CASSLPLAAPSTDTRYF.

There are a few counts of this clonotype. This rearrangement joins TRBV6-1 to TRBJ1-1, with D possibly matching TRBD1 (5 bases). This CDR3 is built from 11 residues. V was clipped by 2 bases and J by 10 bases, with 8 bases between them. CDR1 and CDR2 from the germline V gene are MNHNS and SASEGT. CDR3 sequence: CASSETGRAFF. The CDR3 nucleotides are TGTGCCAGCAGTGAAACAGGTAGAGCTTTCTTT.